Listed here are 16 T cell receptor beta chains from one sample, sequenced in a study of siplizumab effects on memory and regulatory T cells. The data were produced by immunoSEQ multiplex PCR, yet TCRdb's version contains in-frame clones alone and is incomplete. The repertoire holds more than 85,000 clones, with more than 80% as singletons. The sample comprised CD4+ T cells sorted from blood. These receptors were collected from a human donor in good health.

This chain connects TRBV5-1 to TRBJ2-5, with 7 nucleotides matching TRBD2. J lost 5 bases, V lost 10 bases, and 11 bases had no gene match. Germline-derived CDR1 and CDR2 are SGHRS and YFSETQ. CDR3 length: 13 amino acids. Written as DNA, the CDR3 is TGCGCCGGACGGCGGGAGATAGGGGAGACCCAGTACTTC. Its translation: CAGRREIGETQYF.

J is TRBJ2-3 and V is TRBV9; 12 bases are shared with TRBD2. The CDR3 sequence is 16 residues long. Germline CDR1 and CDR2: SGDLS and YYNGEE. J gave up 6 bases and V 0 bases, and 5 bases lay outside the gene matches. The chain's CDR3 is CASSVGLAGEGDTQYF. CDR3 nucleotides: TGTGCCAGCAGCGTAGGACTAGCGGGAGAGGGCGATACGCAGTATTTT.

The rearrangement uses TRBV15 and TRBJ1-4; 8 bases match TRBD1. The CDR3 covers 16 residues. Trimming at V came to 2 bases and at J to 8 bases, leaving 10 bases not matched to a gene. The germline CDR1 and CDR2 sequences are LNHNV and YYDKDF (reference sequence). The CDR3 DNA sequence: TGTGCCACCAGCAGACGATGGACAGGGAAAAAAGAAAAACTGTTTTTT. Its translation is CATSRRWTGKKEKLFF.

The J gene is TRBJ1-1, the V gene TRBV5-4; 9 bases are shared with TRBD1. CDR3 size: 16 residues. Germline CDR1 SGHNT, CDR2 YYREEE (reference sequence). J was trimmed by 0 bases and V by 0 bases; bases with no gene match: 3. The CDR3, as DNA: TGTGCCAGCAGCTTGGCACAGGGGGCAGTGAACACTGAAGCTTTCTTT. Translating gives CASSLAQGAVNTEAFF.

CDR3 protein: CASSLWTSGPQETQYF. Written as DNA, the CDR3 is TGTGCCAGCAGTTTATGGACTAGCGGACCCCAAGAGACCCAGTACTTC. The V and J genes are TRBV28 and TRBJ2-5; 9 bases align to TRBD2. This CDR3 is 16 amino acids long. The J segment lost 1 base and the V segment lost 0 bases, leaving 3 bases of the junction unmatched. The germline V gene encodes CDR1 MDHEN and CDR2 SYDVKM. Full variable domain (rest looked up from reference TRBV28 and TRBJ2-5): DVKVTQSSRYLVKRTGEKVFLECVQDMDHENMFWYRQDPGLGLRLIYFSYDVKMKEKGDIPEGYSVSREKKERFSLILESASTNQTSMYLCASSLWTSGPQETQYFGPGTRLLVL.

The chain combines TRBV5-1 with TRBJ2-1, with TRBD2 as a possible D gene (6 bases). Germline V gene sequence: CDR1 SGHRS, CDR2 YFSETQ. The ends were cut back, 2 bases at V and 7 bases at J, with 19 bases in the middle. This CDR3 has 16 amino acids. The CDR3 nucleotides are TGCGCCAGCAGCTTTTATCCCGACGGCGGGACTAATGAGCAGTTCTTC. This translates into CASSFYPDGGTNEQFF.

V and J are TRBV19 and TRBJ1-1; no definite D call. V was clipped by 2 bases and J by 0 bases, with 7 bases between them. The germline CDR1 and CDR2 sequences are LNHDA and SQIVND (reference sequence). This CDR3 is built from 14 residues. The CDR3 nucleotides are TGTGCCAGTAGTATAAGTCATTTGAACACTGAAGCTTTCTTT. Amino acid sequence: CASSISHLNTEAFF.

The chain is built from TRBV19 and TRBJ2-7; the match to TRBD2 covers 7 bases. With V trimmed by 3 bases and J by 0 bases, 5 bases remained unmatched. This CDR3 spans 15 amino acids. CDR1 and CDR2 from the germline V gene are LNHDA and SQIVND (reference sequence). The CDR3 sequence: CASSISGMSSYEQYF. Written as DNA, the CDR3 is TGTGCCAGTAGTATCAGCGGGATGAGCTCCTACGAGCAGTACTTC.

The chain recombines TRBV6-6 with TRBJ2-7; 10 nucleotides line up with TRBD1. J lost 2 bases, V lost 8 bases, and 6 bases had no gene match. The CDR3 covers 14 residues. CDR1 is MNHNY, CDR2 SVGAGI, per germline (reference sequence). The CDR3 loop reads CASWPGQGTYEQYF. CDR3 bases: TGTGCCAGCTGGCCGGGACAGGGGACCTACGAGCAGTACTTC.

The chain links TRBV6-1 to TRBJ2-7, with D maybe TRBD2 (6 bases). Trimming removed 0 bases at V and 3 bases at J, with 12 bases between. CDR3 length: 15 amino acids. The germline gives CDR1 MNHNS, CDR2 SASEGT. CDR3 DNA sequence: TGTGCCAGCAGTGAAGCTGCGGGAAGATTCTACGAGCAGTACTTC. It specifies CASSEAAGRFYEQYF.

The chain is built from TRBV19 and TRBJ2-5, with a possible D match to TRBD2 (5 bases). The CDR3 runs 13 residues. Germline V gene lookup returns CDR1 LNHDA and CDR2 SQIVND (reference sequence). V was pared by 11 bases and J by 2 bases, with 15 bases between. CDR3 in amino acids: CACRARGQETQYF. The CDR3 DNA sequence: TGTGCCTGCCGAGCCCGGGGACAAGAGACCCAGTACTTC.

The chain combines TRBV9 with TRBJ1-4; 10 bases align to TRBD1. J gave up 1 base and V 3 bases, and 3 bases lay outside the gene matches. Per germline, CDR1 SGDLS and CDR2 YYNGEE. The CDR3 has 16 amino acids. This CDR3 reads CASSARDRGTNEKLFF. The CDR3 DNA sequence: TGTGCCAGCAGCGCCAGGGACAGGGGAACTAATGAAAAACTGTTTTTT.

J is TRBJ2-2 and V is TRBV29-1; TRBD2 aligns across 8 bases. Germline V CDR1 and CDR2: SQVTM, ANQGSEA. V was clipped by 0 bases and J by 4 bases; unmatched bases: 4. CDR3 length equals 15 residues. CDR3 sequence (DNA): TGCAGCGTTGAAGATACGGGAGGGACCACCGGGGAGCTGTTTTTT. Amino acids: CSVEDTGGTTGELFF.

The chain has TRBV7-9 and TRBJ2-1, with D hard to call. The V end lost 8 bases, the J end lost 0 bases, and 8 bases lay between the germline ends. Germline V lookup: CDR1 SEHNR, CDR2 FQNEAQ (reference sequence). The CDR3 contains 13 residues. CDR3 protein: CASLFSSYNEQFF. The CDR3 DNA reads TGTGCCAGCCTGTTCAGCTCCTACAATGAGCAGTTCTTC.

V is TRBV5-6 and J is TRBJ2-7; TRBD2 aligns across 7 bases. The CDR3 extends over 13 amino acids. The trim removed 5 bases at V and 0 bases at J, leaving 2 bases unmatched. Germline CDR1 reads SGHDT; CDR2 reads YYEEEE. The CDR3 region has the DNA TGTGCCAGCAGTCGGACTAGCTCCTACGAGCAGTACTTC. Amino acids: CASSRTSSYEQYF.

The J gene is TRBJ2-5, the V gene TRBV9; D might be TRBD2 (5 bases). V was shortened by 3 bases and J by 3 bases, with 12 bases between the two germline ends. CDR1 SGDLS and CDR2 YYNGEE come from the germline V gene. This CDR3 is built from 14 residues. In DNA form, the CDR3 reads TGTGCCAGCAGCGGCCCCCGGGGTAAAGAGACCCAGTACTTC. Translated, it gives CASSGPRGKETQYF. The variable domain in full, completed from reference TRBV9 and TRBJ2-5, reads DSGVTQTPKHLITATGQRVTLRCSPRSGDLSVYWYQQSLDQGLQFLIQYYNGEERAKGNILERFSAQQFPDLHSELNLSSLELGDSALYFCASSGPRGKETQYFGPGTRLLVL.